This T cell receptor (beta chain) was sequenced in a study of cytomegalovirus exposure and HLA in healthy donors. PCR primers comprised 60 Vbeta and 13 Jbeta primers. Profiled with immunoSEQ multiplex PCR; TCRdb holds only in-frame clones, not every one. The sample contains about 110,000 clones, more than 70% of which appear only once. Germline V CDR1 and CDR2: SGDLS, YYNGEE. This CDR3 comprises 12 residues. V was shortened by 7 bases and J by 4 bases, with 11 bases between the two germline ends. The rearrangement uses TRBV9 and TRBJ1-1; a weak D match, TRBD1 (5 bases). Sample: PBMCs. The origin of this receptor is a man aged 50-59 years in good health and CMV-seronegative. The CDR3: CASGAVGTEAFF. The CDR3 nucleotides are TGTGCCAGCGGGGCGGTTGGCACTGAAGCTTTCTTT.